This TCR beta chain appears in the sequencing data of a study of neoadjuvant anti-PD-1 for oral cavity cancer. Broader study findings: Only a few patients per response group were TCR-analyzed; validation needed.

CDR3 length equals 13 residues. The V and J ends lost 5 bases and 4 bases respectively, with 11 bases between them. Germline-derived CDR1 and CDR2 are SGHTA and FQGNSA. These newly diagnosed stage II-IVA oral cavity squamous cell carcinoma patients had no prior systemic or radiation treatment. Patients had HPV-negative, locally advanced oral cavity squamous cell carcinoma. PBMCs were not maintained or expanded in culture before analysis. The table came from immunoSEQ multiplex PCR; TCRdb's copy has only in-frame clones and leaves some out. This table has about 72,000 clones, more than 70% appearing once. Details on this clone: Its matching antigen is unknown.

The J gene is TRBJ2-5, the V gene TRBV7-2; D perhaps matches TRBD2 (5 bases). This TCR was recovered from a person aged 35 to 85 with oral cavity squamous cell carcinoma. This specimen consisted of PBMCs, obtained before nivolumab (anti-PD-1) treatment. In DNA form, the CDR3 reads TGTGCCAGCAGCAAAGGTGGGAGAGAGACCCAGTACTTC. Its protein is CASSKGGRETQYF.